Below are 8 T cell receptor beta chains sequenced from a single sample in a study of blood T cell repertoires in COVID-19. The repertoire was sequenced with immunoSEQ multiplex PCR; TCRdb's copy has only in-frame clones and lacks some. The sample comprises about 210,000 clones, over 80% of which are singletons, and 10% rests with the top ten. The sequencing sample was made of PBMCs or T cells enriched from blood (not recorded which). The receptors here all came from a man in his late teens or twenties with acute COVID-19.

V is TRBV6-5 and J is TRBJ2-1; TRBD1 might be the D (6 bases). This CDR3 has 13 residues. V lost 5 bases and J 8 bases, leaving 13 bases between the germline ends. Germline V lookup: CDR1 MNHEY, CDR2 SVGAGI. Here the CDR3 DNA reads TGTGCCAGCAGTACTGACAGGTTGGATGAGCAGTTCTTC. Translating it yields CASSTDRLDEQFF.

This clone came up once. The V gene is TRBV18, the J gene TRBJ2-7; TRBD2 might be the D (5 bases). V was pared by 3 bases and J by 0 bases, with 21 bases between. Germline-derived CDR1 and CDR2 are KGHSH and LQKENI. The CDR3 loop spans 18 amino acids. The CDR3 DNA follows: TGTGCCAGCTCACCTACGGACTCCCCGACCTGGAGCTCCTACGAGCAGTACTTC. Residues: CASSPTDSPTWSSYEQYF.

The CDR3 reads CASSPRRASGREGTGELFF. DNA of the CDR3: TGTGCCAGCAGCCCCCGAAGGGCTAGCGGGAGAGAAGGCACCGGGGAGCTGTTTTTT. This rearrangement joins TRBV11-3 to TRBJ2-2; 10 bases are shared with TRBD2. Germline V gene data show CDR1 as SGHNT and CDR2 as YENEEA. The CDR3 extends over 19 amino acids. V was clipped by 5 bases and J by 4 bases; unmatched bases: 16.

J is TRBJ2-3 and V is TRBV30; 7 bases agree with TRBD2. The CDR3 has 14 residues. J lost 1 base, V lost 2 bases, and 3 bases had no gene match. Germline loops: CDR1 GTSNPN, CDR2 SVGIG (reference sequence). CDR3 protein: CAWSMAGGTDTQYF. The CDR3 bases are TGTGCCTGGAGTATGGCGGGAGGCACAGATACGCAGTATTTT.

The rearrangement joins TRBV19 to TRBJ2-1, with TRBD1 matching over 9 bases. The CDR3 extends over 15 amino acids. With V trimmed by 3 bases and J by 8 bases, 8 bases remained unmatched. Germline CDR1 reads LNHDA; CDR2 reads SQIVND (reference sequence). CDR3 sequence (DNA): TGTGCCAGTAGTATGGGCGGGACAGGGAGTGATGAGCAGTTCTTC. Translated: CASSMGGTGSDEQFF. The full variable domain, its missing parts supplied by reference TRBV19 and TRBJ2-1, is DGGITQSPKYLFRKEGQNVTLSCEQNLNHDAMYWYRQDPGQGLRLIYYSQIVNDFQKGDIAEGYSVSREKKESFPLTVTSAQKNPTAFYLCASSMGGTGSDEQFFGPGTRLTVL.

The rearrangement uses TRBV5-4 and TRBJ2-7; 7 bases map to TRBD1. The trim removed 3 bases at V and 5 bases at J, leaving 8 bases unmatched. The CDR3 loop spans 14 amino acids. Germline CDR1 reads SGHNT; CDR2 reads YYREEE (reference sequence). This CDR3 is CASSSRTGIDEQYF. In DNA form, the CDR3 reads TGTGCCAGCAGCTCGCGGACAGGTATAGACGAGCAGTACTTC.

The CDR3 sequence is CASSTNGGLAPGANVLTF. CDR3 bases: TGTGCCAGTAGTACCAACGGGGGACTAGCCCCTGGGGCCAACGTCCTGACTTTC. This chain uses TRBV19 with TRBJ2-6; the match to TRBD2 covers 9 bases. The length of the CDR3 is 18 residues. Germline values: CDR1 LNHDA, CDR2 SQIVND (reference sequence). V was clipped by 4 bases and J by 2 bases; unmatched bases: 9.

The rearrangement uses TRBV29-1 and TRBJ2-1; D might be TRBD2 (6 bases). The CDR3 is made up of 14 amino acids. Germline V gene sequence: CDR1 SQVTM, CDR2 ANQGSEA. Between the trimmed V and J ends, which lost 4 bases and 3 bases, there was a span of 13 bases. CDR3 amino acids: CSVVGGRGYNEQFF. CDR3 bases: TGCAGCGTTGTTGGAGGGAGAGGCTACAATGAGCAGTTCTTC.